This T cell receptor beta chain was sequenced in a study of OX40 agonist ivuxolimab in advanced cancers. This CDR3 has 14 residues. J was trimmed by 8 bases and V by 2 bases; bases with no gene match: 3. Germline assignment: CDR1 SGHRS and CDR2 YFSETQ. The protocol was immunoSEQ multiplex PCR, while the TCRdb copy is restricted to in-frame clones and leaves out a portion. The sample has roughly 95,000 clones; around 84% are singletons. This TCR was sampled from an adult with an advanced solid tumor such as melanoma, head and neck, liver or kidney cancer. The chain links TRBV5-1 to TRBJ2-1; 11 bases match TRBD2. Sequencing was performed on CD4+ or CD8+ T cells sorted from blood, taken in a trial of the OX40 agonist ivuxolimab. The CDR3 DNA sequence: TGCGCCAGCAGCTTAACTAGCGGGAGTTATGAGCAGTTCTTC. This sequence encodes CASSLTSGSYEQFF.